This T cell receptor (beta chain) was observed in a study of blood T cell repertoires in COVID-19. Study information: Sites in the United States, Italy and Spain provided acute and convalescent COVID-19 samples. The analysed material was cDNA or gDNA that came from T cells, B-cell-depleted T cells, or PBMCs.

The germline V gene has CDR1 MNHEY and CDR2 SVGEGT. J lost 6 bases, V lost 4 bases, and 12 bases had no gene match. This CDR3 is 16 amino acids long. Per the authors' pipeline: Nucleated cell counts were estimated from reference gene primer amplification. Measured with immunoSEQ multiplex PCR; TCRdb has only the in-frame clones, and not every one. V and J calls and clone size are copied from that table; D and trimming were computed from the DNA. The repertoire holds roughly 170,000 clones, with 80% to 90% as singletons. Sequenced: peripheral blood. This clonotype was obtained from a man in his forties or fifties who had recovered from COVID-19. The genes are TRBV6-2 or TRBV6-3 and TRBJ2-3; TRBD2 matches 8 bases. CDR3 sequence reads: CASSSLRSGRMDTQYF. CDR3 in DNA: TGTGCCAGCAGTTCGTTGAGGAGCGGGAGAATGGATACGCAGTATTTT.